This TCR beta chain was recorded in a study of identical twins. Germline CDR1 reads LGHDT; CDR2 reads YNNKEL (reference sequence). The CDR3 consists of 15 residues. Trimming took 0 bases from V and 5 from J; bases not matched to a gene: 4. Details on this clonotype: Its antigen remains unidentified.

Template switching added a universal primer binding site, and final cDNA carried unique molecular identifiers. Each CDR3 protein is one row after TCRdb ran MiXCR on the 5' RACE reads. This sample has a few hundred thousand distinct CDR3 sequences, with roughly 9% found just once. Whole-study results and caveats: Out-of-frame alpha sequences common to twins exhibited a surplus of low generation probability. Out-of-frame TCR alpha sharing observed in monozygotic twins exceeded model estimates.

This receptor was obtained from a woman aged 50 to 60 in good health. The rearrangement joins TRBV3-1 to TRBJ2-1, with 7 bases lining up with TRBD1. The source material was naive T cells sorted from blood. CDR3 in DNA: TGTGCCAGCAGCCAAGATTACAGGGGTAACAATGAGCAGTTCTTC. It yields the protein CASSQDYRGNNEQFF.